These 28 T cell receptor beta chains share one sample of origin, sequenced in a study of blood T cell repertoires in COVID-19. Only in-frame clones appear in the TCRdb table, and some are missing; sequencing was by immunoSEQ multiplex PCR. Of under 250,000 clones in the sample, about 88% are singletons; the top ten hold roughly 2.5%. The sample taken for sequencing was peripheral blood. The receptor source for this set is a woman aged 55-69 years with acute or convalescent COVID-19.

This chain connects TRBV28 to TRBJ2-7; 11 nucleotides agree with TRBD1. V lost 5 bases, J lost 6 bases, and 9 bases stayed unmatched. Germline CDR1 and CDR2: MDHEN and SYDVKM. This CDR3 comprises 15 residues. The CDR3 is CASSPRTGGSGEQYF. The CDR3 region has the DNA TGTGCCAGCAGTCCCCGGACAGGGGGCTCCGGCGAGCAGTACTTC. Full variable domain (outside the CDR3, taken from reference TRBV28 and TRBJ2-7): DVKVTQSSRYLVKRTGEKVFLECVQDMDHENMFWYRQDPGLGLRLIYFSYDVKMKEKGDIPEGYSVSREKKERFSLILESASTNQTSMYLCASSPRTGGSGEQYFGPGTRLTVT.

V usage is TRBV5-4 and J usage is TRBJ2-5, with 12 bases lining up with TRBD2. CDR3 length: 15 residues. Germline V gives CDR1 SGHNT, CDR2 YYREEE (reference sequence). J lost 5 bases, V lost 4 bases, and 6 bases had no gene match. CDR3 sequence (DNA): TGTGCCAGCAGCCCACTAGCGGGGGGTGGGGAGACCCAGTACTTC. As protein: CASSPLAGGGETQYF.

This clone was seen more than once but under ten times. The chain couples TRBV13 to TRBJ1-2; D gene unclear. This CDR3 has 13 amino acids. Trimming cost V 0 bases and J 7 bases, with 9 bases left between them. Per germline, CDR1 PRHDT and CDR2 FYEKMQ (reference sequence). The CDR3 protein is CASSLGPGRGYTF. The CDR3 DNA follows: TGTGCCAGCAGCTTAGGCCCTGGCCGTGGCTACACCTTC. Full variable domain (missing parts from reference TRBV13 and TRBJ1-2): AAGVIQSPRHLIKEKRETATLKCYPIPRHDTVYWYQQGPGQDPQFLISFYEKMQSDKGSIPDRFSAQQFSDYHSELNMSSLELGDSALYFCASSLGPGRGYTFGSGTRLTVV.

The rearrangement joins TRBV3-1 (or the pseudogene TRBV3-2) to TRBJ1-1, with 7 positions matching TRBD1. This CDR3 has 13 amino acids. Germline trimming cut 3 bases from V and 10 bases from J; bases unmatched to any gene: 8. In germline, CDR1 is LGHDT, CDR2 YNNKEL (reference sequence). The CDR3 sequence is CASSQGRQGAAFF. CDR3 nucleotides: TGTGCCAGCAGCCAGGGTCGACAGGGCGCAGCTTTCTTT.

The rearrangement joins TRBV6-5 to TRBJ1-3, with TRBD1 as a possible D gene (5 bases). V lost 6 bases to trimming and J lost 6 bases, with 15 bases between them. CDR3 length: 14 amino acids. Germline loops: CDR1 MNHEY, CDR2 SVGAGI. Written as DNA, the CDR3 is TGTGCCAGCAGGGGTCACGGGACTGTAAACACCATATATTTT. Translating gives CASRGHGTVNTIYF.

This chain connects TRBV4-2 to TRBJ1-2, with 7 bases aligning to TRBD1. V was pared by 3 bases and J by 1 base, with 5 bases of the junction left unmatched. The CDR3 sequence is 15 residues long. Per germline, CDR1 LGHNA and CDR2 YNFKEQ. In DNA form, the CDR3 reads TGTGCCAGCAGCCATCCCGGGACAGTTAACTATGGCTACACCTTC. As protein: CASSHPGTVNYGYTF.

This sequence joins TRBV7-2 and TRBJ2-5; 14 bases map to TRBD2. CDR1 and CDR2 (germline): SGHTA, FQGNSA. The CDR3 is 18 residues long. V shed 6 bases, J shed 2 bases, and the junction held 11 bases outside the gene matches. CDR3 loop: CASRYRTSGRNFQETQYF. CDR3 DNA sequence: TGTGCCAGCAGGTACAGGACTAGCGGGAGGAATTTTCAAGAGACCCAGTACTTC.

This clone was observed once. The chain carries TRBV9 and TRBJ2-2, with D hard to call. The V gene lost 0 bases and the J gene lost 7 bases, with 10 bases spanning the gap. CDR1 is SGDLS and CDR2 is YYNGEE in the germline V gene. This CDR3 region has 14 residues. CDR3 in amino acids: CASSVGFRYGELFF. The CDR3 DNA reads as TGTGCCAGCAGCGTAGGGTTCCGGTACGGGGAGCTGTTTTTT.

This clone was observed a few times. Other DNA sequences in this sample translate to the same CDR3. The rearrangement uses TRBV30 and TRBJ2-7, with 10 bases lining up with TRBD1. From germline, CDR1 is GTSNPN and CDR2 SVGIG (reference sequence). The CDR3 runs to 15 residues. Trimming at V came to 3 bases and at J to 3 bases, leaving 8 bases not matched to a gene. CDR3 loop: CAWSPGQGIVYEQYF. CDR3 in DNA: TGTGCCTGGAGCCCGGGACAGGGGATAGTCTACGAGCAGTACTTC.

This rearrangement joins TRBV7-9 to TRBJ1-2; 11 nucleotides line up with TRBD1. This CDR3 region has 14 residues. Germline loops: CDR1 SEHNR, CDR2 FQNEAQ (reference sequence). Unmatched junction bases numbered 5, after V lost 3 bases and J lost 8 bases. Here the CDR3 DNA reads TGTGCCAGCAGCTTGGGACAGGGGGTTGGAGGCTACACCTTC. Translated: CASSLGQGVGGYTF.

This clone was counted a single time. J is TRBJ1-3 and V is TRBV5-1; possibly TRBD1 for D (6 bases). Trimming took off 2 bases at V and 4 bases at J, with 19 bases between the two ends. The CDR3 covers 17 residues. Germline V lookup: CDR1 SGHRS, CDR2 YFSETQ. In DNA form, the CDR3 reads TGCGCCAGCAGCTTATCTGGGACACCCCAGGGAGGAAACACCATATATTTT. Its translation: CASSLSGTPQGGNTIYF.

V usage is TRBV4-1 and J usage is TRBJ2-2, with no clear D. CDR3 size: 15 residues. The germline V and J ends were trimmed by 8 bases and 1 base, with 14 bases remaining between them. Germline V gene data show CDR1 as MGHRA and CDR2 as YSYEKL. CDR3 sequence reads: CASEDWVENTGELFF. Here the CDR3 DNA reads TGCGCCAGCGAGGATTGGGTGGAGAACACCGGGGAGCTGTTTTTT.

The V and J genes are TRBV30 and TRBJ2-4; 9 bases are a match to TRBD2. The junction had 6 bases not matched to a gene; V was cut back by 0 bases and J by 0 bases. The CDR3 extends over 17 amino acids. Germline CDR1 GTSNPN, CDR2 SVGIG (reference sequence). The CDR3 loop reads CAWSVAGGQLAKNIQYF. CDR3 bases: TGTGCCTGGAGTGTAGCGGGAGGACAATTAGCCAAAAACATTCAGTACTTC.

This clone was counted a single time. The chain carries TRBV15 and TRBJ2-7; TRBD2 aligns across 11 bases. The CDR3 consists of 17 residues. Germline V CDR1 and CDR2: LNHNV, YYDKDF (reference sequence). V lost 1 base and J lost 4; bases outside the gene matches: 9. CDR3 sequence (DNA): TGTGCCACCAGCAGAGGGTCCCCCGCTAGCGGGAGGTACGAGCAGTACTTC. Translated, it gives CATSRGSPASGRYEQYF. The full variable domain, completed using reference TRBV15 and TRBJ2-7, is DAMVIQNPRYQVTQFGKPVTLSCSQTLNHNVMYWYQQKSSQAPKLLFHYYDKDFNNEADTPDNFQSRRPNTSFCFLDIRSPGLGDTAMYLCATSRGSPASGRYEQYFGPGTRLTVT.

This rearrangement joins TRBV6-2 or TRBV6-3 to TRBJ1-5, with 8 bases that match TRBD1. Germline V gives CDR1 MNHEY, CDR2 SVGEGT. The junction had 3 bases not matched to a gene; V was cut back by 2 bases and J by 6 bases. The CDR3 has 14 amino acids. Written as DNA, the CDR3 is TGTGCCAGCAGTTACACAGGGGGTCCTCAGCCCCAGCATTTT. This encodes CASSYTGGPQPQHF.

The CDR3 region has the DNA TGCAGCGTTTTCCATAGTGAAGCTTTCTTT. Its protein is CSVFHSEAFF. The rearrangement uses TRBV29-1 and TRBJ1-1; D is unresolved. The CDR3 runs to 10 residues. The V end was cut by 5 bases, the J end by 7 bases, with 8 bases between. CDR1 is SQVTM and CDR2 is ANQGSEA in the germline V gene.

The chain is built from TRBV19 and TRBJ1-1; the D is unclear. The CDR3 has 15 residues. Trimming left V 2 bases short and J 0 bases short, with 10 bases between. Germline values: CDR1 LNHDA, CDR2 SQIVND (reference sequence). The CDR3 loop is CASSIRVGVNTEAFF. The CDR3 bases are TGTGCCAGTAGTATACGGGTAGGCGTGAACACTGAAGCTTTCTTT. Full variable domain (rest looked up from reference TRBV19 and TRBJ1-1): DGGITQSPKYLFRKEGQNVTLSCEQNLNHDAMYWYRQDPGQGLRLIYYSQIVNDFQKGDIAEGYSVSREKKESFPLTVTSAQKNPTAFYLCASSIRVGVNTEAFFGQGTRLTVV.

The V call is TRBV3-1 (or the pseudogene TRBV3-2), the J call TRBJ2-2, with 8 positions matching TRBD1. The CDR3 runs to 19 residues. V shed 0 bases and J 2 bases; nucleotides not matched to a gene: 11. The germline V gene encodes CDR1 LGHDT and CDR2 YNNKEL (reference sequence). The CDR3 spells CASSQEGTGRRANTGELFF. The CDR3 region has the DNA TGTGCCAGCAGCCAAGAAGGGACAGGTCGAAGGGCTAACACCGGGGAGCTGTTTTTT.

The J gene is TRBJ1-2, the V gene TRBV3-1 (or the pseudogene TRBV3-2), with 9 bases identical to TRBD1. The trim removed 8 bases at V and 4 bases at J, leaving 8 bases unmatched. The CDR3 is 14 amino acids. Looked up from germline, CDR1 is LGHDT and CDR2 is YNNKEL (reference sequence). The CDR3 DNA reads TGTGCCAGCCGTTCGACAGGGGGAGGCTATGGCTACACCTTC. Residues: CASRSTGGGYGYTF.

The chain uses TRBV27 and TRBJ2-7, with 7 bases matching TRBD2. Germline assignment: CDR1 MNHEY and CDR2 SMNVEV (reference sequence). This CDR3 has 15 residues. Trimming took 1 base from V and 2 from J; bases not matched to a gene: 5. The CDR3 loop reads CASSLYLGGAYEQYF. CDR3 in DNA: TGTGCCAGCAGTTTATATTTGGGGGGGGCCTACGAGCAGTACTTC.

This clone was recorded only once. For the CDR3, the DNA is TGCGCCAGCAGCCATGAGGGAGTGATAGCGGGGTCGGGCGGGGAGCTGTTTTTT. It is translated as CASSHEGVIAGSGGELFF. This chain connects TRBV4-1 to TRBJ2-2, with 8 bases matching TRBD2. The CDR3 covers 18 residues. CDR1 is MGHRA, CDR2 YSYEKL, per germline. Trimming at V came to 3 bases and at J to 7 bases, leaving 16 bases not matched to a gene.

The chain combines TRBV5-6 with TRBJ1-5; a weak D match, TRBD1 (5 bases). V lost 2 bases and J lost 3, with 18 bases in between. Germline V gene data show CDR1 as SGHDT and CDR2 as YYEEEE. This CDR3 is 17 amino acids long. CDR3: CASSFEGSRGYNQPQHF. The CDR3 DNA is TGTGCCAGCAGCTTTGAGGGCTCGCGGGGGTACAATCAGCCCCAGCATTTT.

J is TRBJ1-2 and V is TRBV5-6; the match to TRBD1 covers 11 bases. CDR1 is SGHDT and CDR2 is YYEEEE in the germline V gene. CDR3 length equals 18 residues. Trimming took 0 bases from V and 3 from J; bases not matched to a gene: 10. In DNA form, the CDR3 reads TGTGCCAGCAGCTTGGGCGTGCCGGACAGGGGGCTGGACTATGGCTACACCTTC. The encoded protein is CASSLGVPDRGLDYGYTF.

The rearrangement links TRBV6-5 to TRBJ2-5; tentative D call: TRBD2 (6 bases). V was pared by 6 bases and J by 2 bases, with 10 bases between. Per germline, CDR1 MNHEY and CDR2 SVGAGI. This CDR3 region has 13 residues. CDR3 sequence (DNA): TGTGCCAGCAGGAGGGACTGGCAAGAGACCCAGTACTTC. The encoded protein is CASRRDWQETQYF.

The rearrangement joins TRBV12-3 or TRBV12-4 to TRBJ1-5; the D gene is possibly TRBD1 (6 bases). Trimming removed 5 bases from V and 5 bases from J, with 10 bases in between. This CDR3 has 13 amino acids. This chain's CDR3 is CASSQGFDQPQHF. DNA of the CDR3: TGTGCCAGCAGTCAGGGGTTCGATCAGCCCCAGCATTTT.

The rearrangement uses TRBV6-5 and TRBJ2-7; 8 bases match TRBD2. Germline loops: CDR1 MNHEY, CDR2 SVGAGI. The CDR3 has 11 amino acids. In DNA, the CDR3 is TGTGAAGCGGGAGATAAGTACGAGCAGTACTTC. Translated: CEAGDKYEQYF.

V and J are TRBV7-6 and TRBJ2-7, with 8 bases aligning to TRBD2. The CDR3 length is 15 residues. J lost 6 bases, V lost 1 base, and 8 bases had no gene match. CDR1 SGHVS and CDR2 FNYEAQ come from the germline V gene. CDR3 sequence reads: CASSLVGAGGPEQYF. The CDR3 DNA reads TGTGCCAGCAGCTTAGTTGGGGCGGGGGGCCCCGAGCAGTACTTC.

This rearrangement joins TRBV25-1 to TRBJ1-1; 8 bases fit TRBD1. This CDR3 spans 15 amino acids. Unmatched junction bases numbered 11, after V lost 4 bases and J lost 7 bases. Germline CDR1 MGHDK, CDR2 SYGVNS. The CDR3 DNA reads TGTGCCAGCAGTGTATCAGGACAGGGAGAGGGTGAAGCTTTCTTT. As protein: CASSVSGQGEGEAFF.